This TCR beta chain was recorded in a study of post-analysis software for immune sequencing data. This CDR3 spans 15 amino acids. From germline, CDR1 is DFQATT and CDR2 SNEGSKA (reference sequence). The junction had 8 bases not matched to a gene; V was cut back by 0 bases and J by 5 bases. On this clonotype itself: Its specificity is unknown.

The library was made from cDNA and included unique molecular identifiers. TCRdb called the PCR reads again in MiXCR, with one record for every CDR3 protein. This sample carries over 700,000 distinct CDR3 sequences, 30% of them seen once, and the ten largest clones take under 0.7%. Whole-study findings and limits: Patients carried four or five TRBV segments more frequently than controls did, and TRBV5-6, TRBV5-1 and TRBV20-1 were among them.

The sequencing input was blood. This TCR was recovered from a girl aged 5-17 years with multiple sclerosis. The rearrangement uses TRBV20-1 and TRBJ1-2, with 8 nucleotides matching TRBD1. The CDR3 spells CSARDGTGGRYGYTF. DNA of the CDR3: TGCAGTGCTAGAGACGGCACAGGGGGGAGGTATGGCTACACCTTC.